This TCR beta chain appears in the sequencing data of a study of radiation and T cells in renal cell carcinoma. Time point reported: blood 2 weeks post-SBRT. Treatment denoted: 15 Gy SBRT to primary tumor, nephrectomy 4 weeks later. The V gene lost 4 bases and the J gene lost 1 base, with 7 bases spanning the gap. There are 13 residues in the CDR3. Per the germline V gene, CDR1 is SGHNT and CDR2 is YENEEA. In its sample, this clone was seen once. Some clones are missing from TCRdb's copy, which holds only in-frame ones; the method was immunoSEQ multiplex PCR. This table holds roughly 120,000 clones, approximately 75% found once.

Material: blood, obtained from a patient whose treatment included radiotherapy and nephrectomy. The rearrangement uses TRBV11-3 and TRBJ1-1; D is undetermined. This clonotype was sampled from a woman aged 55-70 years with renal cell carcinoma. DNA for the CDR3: TGTGCCAGCAGCTATACAAGGAACACTGAAGCTTTCTTT. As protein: CASSYTRNTEAFF.